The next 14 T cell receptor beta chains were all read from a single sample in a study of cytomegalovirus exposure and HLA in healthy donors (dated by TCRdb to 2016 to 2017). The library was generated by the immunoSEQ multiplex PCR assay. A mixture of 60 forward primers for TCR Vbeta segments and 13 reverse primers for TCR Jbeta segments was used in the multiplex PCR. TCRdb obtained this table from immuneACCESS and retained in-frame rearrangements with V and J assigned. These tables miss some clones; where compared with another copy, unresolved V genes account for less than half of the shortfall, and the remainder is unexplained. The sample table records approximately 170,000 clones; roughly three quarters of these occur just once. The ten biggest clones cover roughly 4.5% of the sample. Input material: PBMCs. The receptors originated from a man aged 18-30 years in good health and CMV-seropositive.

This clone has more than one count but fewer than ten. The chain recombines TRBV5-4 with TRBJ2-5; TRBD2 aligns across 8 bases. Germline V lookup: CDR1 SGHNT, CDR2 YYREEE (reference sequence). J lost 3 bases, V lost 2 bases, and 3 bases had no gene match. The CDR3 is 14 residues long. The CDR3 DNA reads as TGTGCCAGCAGCTTCGGGACTAGGGAAGAGACCCAGTACTTC. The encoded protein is CASSFGTREETQYF.

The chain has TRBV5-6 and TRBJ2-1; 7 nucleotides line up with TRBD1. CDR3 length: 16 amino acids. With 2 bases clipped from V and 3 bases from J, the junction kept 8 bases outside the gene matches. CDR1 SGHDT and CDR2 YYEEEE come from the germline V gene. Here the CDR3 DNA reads TGTGCCAGCAGCTTCCACAGGGGCCGCTACTACAATGAGCAGTTCTTC. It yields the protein CASSFHRGRYYNEQFF.

The CDR3 DNA reads as TGCGCCAGCAGGACTAGCGGGAGTTGGGAGACCCAGTACTTC. Amino acid sequence: CASRTSGSWETQYF. The chain uses TRBV5-1 and TRBJ2-5; 12 bases fit TRBD2. V was clipped by 5 bases and J by 5 bases; unmatched bases: 4. Per the germline V gene, CDR1 is SGHRS and CDR2 is YFSETQ. This CDR3 is built from 14 residues.

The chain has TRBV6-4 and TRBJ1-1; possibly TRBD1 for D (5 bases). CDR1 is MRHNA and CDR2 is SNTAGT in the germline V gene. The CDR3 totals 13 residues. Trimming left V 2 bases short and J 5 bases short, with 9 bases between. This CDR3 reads CASSDLGGTEAFF. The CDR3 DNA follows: TGTGCCAGCAGTGACCTCGGGGGGACTGAAGCTTTCTTT.

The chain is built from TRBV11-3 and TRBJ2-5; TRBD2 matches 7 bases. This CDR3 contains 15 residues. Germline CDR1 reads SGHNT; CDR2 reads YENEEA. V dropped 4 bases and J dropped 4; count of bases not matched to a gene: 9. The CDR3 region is CASSWASTGGETQYF. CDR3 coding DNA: TGTGCCAGCAGCTGGGCCTCAACGGGGGGAGAGACCCAGTACTTC.

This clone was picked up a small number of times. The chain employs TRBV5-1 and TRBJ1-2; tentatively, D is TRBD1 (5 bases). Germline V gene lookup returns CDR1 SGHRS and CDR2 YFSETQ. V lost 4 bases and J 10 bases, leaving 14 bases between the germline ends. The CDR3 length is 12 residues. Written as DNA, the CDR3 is TGCGCCAGCAGCCCCCAGGGCGACGACTACACCTTC. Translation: CASSPQGDDYTF.

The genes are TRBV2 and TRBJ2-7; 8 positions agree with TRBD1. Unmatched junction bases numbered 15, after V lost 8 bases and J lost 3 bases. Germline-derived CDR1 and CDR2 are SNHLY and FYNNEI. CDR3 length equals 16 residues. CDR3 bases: TGTGCCAGCGACTTCTTCGAGGGCGACAGGGGCTACGAGCAGTACGTC. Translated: CASDFFEGDRGYEQYV.

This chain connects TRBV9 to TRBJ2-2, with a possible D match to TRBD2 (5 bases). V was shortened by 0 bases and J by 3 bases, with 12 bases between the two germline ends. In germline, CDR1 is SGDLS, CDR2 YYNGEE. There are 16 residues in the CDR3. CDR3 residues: CASSVGAVTYTGELFF. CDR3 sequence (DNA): TGTGCCAGCAGCGTAGGAGCGGTAACCTACACCGGGGAGCTGTTTTTT. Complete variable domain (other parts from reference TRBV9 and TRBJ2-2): DSGVTQTPKHLITATGQRVTLRCSPRSGDLSVYWYQQSLDQGLQFLIQYYNGEERAKGNILERFSAQQFPDLHSELNLSSLELGDSALYFCASSVGAVTYTGELFFGEGSRLTVL.

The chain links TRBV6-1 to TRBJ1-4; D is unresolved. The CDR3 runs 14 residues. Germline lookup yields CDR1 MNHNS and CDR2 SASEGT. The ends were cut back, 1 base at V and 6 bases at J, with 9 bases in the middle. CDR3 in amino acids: CASSEVGEHEKLFF. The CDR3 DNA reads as TGTGCCAGCAGTGAAGTCGGGGAACATGAAAAACTGTTTTTT.

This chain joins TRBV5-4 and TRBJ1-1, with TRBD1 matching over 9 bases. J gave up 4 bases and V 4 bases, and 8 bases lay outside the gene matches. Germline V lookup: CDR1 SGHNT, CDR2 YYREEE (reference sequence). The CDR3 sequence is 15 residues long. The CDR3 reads CASSVQQGARTEAFF. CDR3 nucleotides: TGTGCCAGCAGCGTACAACAGGGGGCGCGCACTGAAGCTTTCTTT.

The CDR3 sequence is CASSDPTTGAGANVLTF. CDR3 DNA: TGTGCCAGCAGTGACCCAACGACAGGGGCTGGGGCCAACGTCCTGACTTTC. V is TRBV6-1 and J is TRBJ2-6, with 8 bases lining up with TRBD1. The CDR3 totals 17 residues. Germline V lookup: CDR1 MNHNS, CDR2 SASEGT. The J segment lost 2 bases and the V segment lost 3 bases, leaving 6 bases of the junction unmatched.

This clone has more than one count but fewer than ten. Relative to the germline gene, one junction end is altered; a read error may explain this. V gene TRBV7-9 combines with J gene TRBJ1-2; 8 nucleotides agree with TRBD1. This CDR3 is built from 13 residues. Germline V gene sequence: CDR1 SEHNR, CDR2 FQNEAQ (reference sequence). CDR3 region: CASSLKVQGAHDF. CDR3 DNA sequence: TGTGCCAGCAGCTTAAAAGTTCAGGGGGCGCACGACTTC.

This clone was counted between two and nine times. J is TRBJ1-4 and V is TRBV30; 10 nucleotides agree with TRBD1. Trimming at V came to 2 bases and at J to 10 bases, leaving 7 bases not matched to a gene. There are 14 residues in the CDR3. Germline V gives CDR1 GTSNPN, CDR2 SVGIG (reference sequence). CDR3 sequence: CAWSRDRGVGKLFF. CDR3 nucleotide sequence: TGTGCCTGGAGTCGGGACAGGGGAGTCGGAAAACTGTTTTTT.

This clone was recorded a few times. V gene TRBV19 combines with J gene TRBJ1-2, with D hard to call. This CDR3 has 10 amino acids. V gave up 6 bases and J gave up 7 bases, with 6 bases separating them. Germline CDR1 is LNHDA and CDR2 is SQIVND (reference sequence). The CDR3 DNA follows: TGTGCCAGTAGGCGGGGTGGCTACACCTTC. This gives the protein CASRRGGYTF.